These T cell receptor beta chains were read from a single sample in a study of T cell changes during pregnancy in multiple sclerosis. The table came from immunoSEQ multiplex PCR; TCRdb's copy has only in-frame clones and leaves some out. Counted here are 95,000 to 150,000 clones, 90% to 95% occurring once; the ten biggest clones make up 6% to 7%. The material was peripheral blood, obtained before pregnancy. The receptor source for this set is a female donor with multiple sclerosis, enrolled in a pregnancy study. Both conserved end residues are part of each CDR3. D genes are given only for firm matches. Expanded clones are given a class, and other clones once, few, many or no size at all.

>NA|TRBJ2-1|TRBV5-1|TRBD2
TGCGCCAGCAGCCCCACTAGCGGGGGGACAAGGAATGAGCAGTTCTTC
CASSPTSGGTRNEQFF
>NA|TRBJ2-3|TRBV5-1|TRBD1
TGCGCCAGCAGCTTCGGACAGGGCGGAGGCACAGATACGCAGTATTTT
CASSFGQGGGTDTQYF
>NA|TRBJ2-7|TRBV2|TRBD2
TGTGCCAGCAGTTGGGCGAGGGACTACTACGAGCAGTACTTC
CASSWARDYYEQYF
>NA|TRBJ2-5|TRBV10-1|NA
TGCGCCAGCAGTGAGGCTGGGCGGGAAGAGACCCAGTACTTC
CASSEAGREETQYF
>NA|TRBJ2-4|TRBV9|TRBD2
TGTGCCAGCAGCCGTAGCGGGGAGGTGGACATTCAGTACTTC
CASSRSGEVDIQYF
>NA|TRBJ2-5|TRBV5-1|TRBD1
TGCGCCAGCAGCTTGGACAGGGGCGGCGAGACCCAGTACTTC
CASSLDRGGETQYF
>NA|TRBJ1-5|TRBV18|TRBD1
TGTGCCAGCTCACCAACAGGGGAGAGCAATCAGCCCCAGCATTTT
CASSPTGESNQPQHF
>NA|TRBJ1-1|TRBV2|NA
TGTGCCAGCAGTGACGTCGGAGCGACAGTAAACACTGAAGCTTTCTTT
CASSDVGATVNTEAFF
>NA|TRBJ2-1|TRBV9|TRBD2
TGTGCCAGCAGCCGAGGACTAGCGGGGGGGGGCTCCTACAATGAGCAGTTCTTC
CASSRGLAGGGSYNEQFF
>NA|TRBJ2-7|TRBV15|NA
TGTGCCACCAGCAGCCACTGGTCTTCCTTCTCCTACGAGCAGTACTTC
CATSSHWSSFSYEQYF
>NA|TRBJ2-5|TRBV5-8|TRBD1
TGTGCCAGCAGCTTCGGACAGGGCCTACAAGAGACCCAGTACTTC
CASSFGQGLQETQYF
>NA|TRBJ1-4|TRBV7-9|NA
TGTGCCAGCAGCTTAGAAGCAGGGGTTGGTGAAAAACTGTTTTTT
CASSLEAGVGEKLFF
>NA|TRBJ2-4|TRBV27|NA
TGTGCCAGCAGTTCCCTAGCTGCAAAAAACATTCAGTACTTC
CASSSLAAKNIQYF
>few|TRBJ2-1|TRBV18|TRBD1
TGTGCCAGCTCACCGGGGACAGGGACTTTCAATGAGCAGTTCTTC
CASSPGTGTFNEQFF
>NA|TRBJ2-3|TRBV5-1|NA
TGCGCCAGCAGCAACCCCGGGGGTACGCAGTATTTT
CASSNPGGTQYF
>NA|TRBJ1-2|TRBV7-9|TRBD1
TGTGCCAGCAGCCCCAGACAGGGGCACTATGGCTACACCTTC
CASSPRQGHYGYTF
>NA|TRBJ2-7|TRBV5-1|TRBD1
TGCGCCAGCAGCTCGGGACAGGGCGCTTACGAGCAGTACTTC
CASSSGQGAYEQYF
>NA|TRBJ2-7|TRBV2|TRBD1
TGTGCCAGCAGTGAAGCGTCAGGGGGAAGCTACGAGCAGTACTTC
CASSEASGGSYEQYF
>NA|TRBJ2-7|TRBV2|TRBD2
TGTGCCATCCTTCGGGAGGGCTCCTACGAGCAGTACTTC
CAILREGSYEQYF
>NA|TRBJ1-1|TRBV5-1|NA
TGCGCCAGCAGCCCGGGGGAGGGGGTTAGGGACACTGAAGCTTTCTTT
CASSPGEGVRDTEAFF
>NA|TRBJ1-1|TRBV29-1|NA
TGCAGCGCCCCCGTCGGCGGAAACACTGAAGCTTTCTTT
CSAPVGGNTEAFF
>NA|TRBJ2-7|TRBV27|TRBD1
TGTGCCAGCAGCTCCGGGACAGGGTTATACGAGCAGTACTTC
CASSSGTGLYEQYF
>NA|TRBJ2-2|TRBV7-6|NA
TGTGCCAGCAGCTTAGTGGGAGGCACCGGGGAGCTGTTTTTT
CASSLVGGTGELFF
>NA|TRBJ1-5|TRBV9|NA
TGTGCCAGCAGCGTAGAAGGGACTCACAATCAGCCCCAGCATTTT
CASSVEGTHNQPQHF
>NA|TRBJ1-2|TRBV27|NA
TGTGCCAGCAGTCCCTTGGACAGTCTCTATGGCTACACCTTC
CASSPLDSLYGYTF
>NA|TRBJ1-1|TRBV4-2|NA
TGTGCCAGCAGCCAAGCCGGAGCAGCGAACACTGAAGCTTTCTTT
CASSQAGAANTEAFF
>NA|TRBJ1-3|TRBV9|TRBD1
TGTGCCAGCAGCCCGACGGGACAGGCAAACACCATATATTTT
CASSPTGQANTIYF
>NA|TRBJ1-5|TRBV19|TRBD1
TGTGCCAGTAGTATTAACGGACAGGGGCAGCCCCAGCATTTT
CASSINGQGQPQHF
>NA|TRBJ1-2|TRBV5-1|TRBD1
TGCGCCAGCAGCTTGGGTGCCGGGACAGGGAGACTGTACACCTTC
CASSLGAGTGRLYTF
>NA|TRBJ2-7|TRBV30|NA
TGTGCCTGGAGTGCAGGGGTTAACGAGCAGTACTTC
CAWSAGVNEQYF
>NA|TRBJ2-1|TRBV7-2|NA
TGTGCCAGCAGCTTAGCGGGAGACTATCGTGAGCAGTTCTTC
CASSLAGDYREQFF
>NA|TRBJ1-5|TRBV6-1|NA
TGTGCCAGCAGTGAAGCGATGGTGAGGCAGCCCCAGCATTTT
CASSEAMVRQPQHF
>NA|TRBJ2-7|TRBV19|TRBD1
TGTGCCAGTAGTGTCCGGCAGGGGGCCTCCTACGAGCAGTACTTC
CASSVRQGASYEQYF
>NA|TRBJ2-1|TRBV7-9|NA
TGTGCCAGCAGCTTTAAGGGGTTGCAGAACAATGAGCAGTTCTTC
CASSFKGLQNNEQFF
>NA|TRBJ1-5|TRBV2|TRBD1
TGTGCCAGCGGGGAAGGGGGCGTAGGCAGTCAGCCCCAGCATTTT
CASGEGGVGSQPQHF
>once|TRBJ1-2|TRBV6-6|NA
TGTGCCAGCAGCACACAGGCGAACTATGGCTACACCTTC
CASSTQANYGYTF
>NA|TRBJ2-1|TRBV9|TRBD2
TGTGCCAGCAGCGGCTCGGGACTAGCGGACAATGAGCAGTTCTTC
CASSGSGLADNEQFF
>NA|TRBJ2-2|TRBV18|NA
TGTGCCAGCGGGGTTGACAGGAACACCGGGGAGCTGTTTTTT
CASGVDRNTGELFF
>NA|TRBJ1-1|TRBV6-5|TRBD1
TGTGCCAGCAGTTACGCGGGACAGGGTTTGAACACTGAAGCTTTCTTT
CASSYAGQGLNTEAFF
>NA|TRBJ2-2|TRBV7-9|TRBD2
TGTGCCAGCAGCTCCCGCGTTGGGACTAGTGAGGGCGGGGAGCTGTTTTTT
CASSSRVGTSEGGELFF
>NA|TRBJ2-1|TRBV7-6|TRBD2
TGTGCCAGCAGCTTCGGTATGGCGGGGGACCCTAGGGGGCAGTTCTTC
CASSFGMAGDPRGQFF
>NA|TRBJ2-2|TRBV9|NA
TGTGCCAGCAGCCCAAACACCGGGGAGCTGTTTTTT
CASSPNTGELFF
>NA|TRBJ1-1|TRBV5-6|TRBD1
TGTGCCAGCAGCTACTTCGGACAGGGTGGCACTGAAGCTTTCTTT
CASSYFGQGGTEAFF
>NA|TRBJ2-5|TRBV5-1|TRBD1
TGCGCCAGCAGCTTGGGTGGGGGGACAGGGGTCCCCTTTCTTCAAGAGACCCAGTACTTC
CASSLGGGTGVPFLQETQYF
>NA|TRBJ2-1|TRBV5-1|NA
TGCGCCAGCAGCTTGGGTGGACACCAATTCTACAATGAGCAGTTCTTC
CASSLGGHQFYNEQFF